The present T cell receptor (beta chain) was sequenced within a study of regulatory T cells in long-lasting Graves disease. Study as a whole: The antithyroid drugs taken by newly diagnosed Graves' patients had been used for under 3 months.

This sample's time point: newly diagnosed GD, antithyroid drugs for less than 3 months. PBMC RNA served as the TCR library source. The study's findings and limits: There was favoring of TRBV28, TRBJ1-2 and TRBJ2-5 in persistent disease.

V shed 5 bases and J shed 8 bases, with 19 bases lying between them. From germline, CDR1 is SGHTA and CDR2 FQGNSA. The CDR3 runs 14 residues. At least ten counts were recorded for this clonotype. Antigen unknown. Assembly of TCR beta libraries relied on iRepertoire HTBI primers together with Arm-PCR of CDR3 regions. MiXCR, run by TCRdb on the multiplex PCR reads, gives a single entry per CDR3 protein. The sample has 400,000 to 450,000 distinct CDR3 sequences, under 15% seen once. The data were also submitted as part of a second study, on T cells in Graves' hyperthyroidism and ophthalmopathy. Per that paper: The authors deemed Graves' hyperthyroidism stable absent ophthalmopathy progression within 18 months. Patients aged 18 to 65 had newly diagnosed hyperthyroidism lasting under 2 months.

The chain has TRBV7-2 and TRBJ2-7; no reliable D call. The TCR originated in a woman in her twenties or thirties with Graves disease. This specimen consisted of peripheral blood mononuclear cells (PBMCs), obtained at new diagnosis, from a patient treated with antithyroid drugs. The CDR3 loop reads CASSPSSLTAQQYF. DNA for the CDR3: TGTGCCAGCAGCCCATCTTCCCTGACCGCTCAGCAGTACTTC.